This T cell receptor (beta chain) was captured by sequencing in a study of shared clonotypes between healthy human individuals (dated by TCRdb to the early 2020s). General notes on the study: The cohort included a few men and two women between 18 and 49 years of age. Different laboratories and diverse techniques were used to prepare libraries and sequence TCR repertoires, to increase sequencing depth and limit assay-specific biases. Blood TCR repertoires of about five healthy adults were deeply sequenced to estimate repertoire size and the extent of clonotype sharing between individuals. Each donor's leukapheresis produced roughly between roughly 0.85 and 9.5 billion PBMCs. For each donor, CD4 naive and CD4 memory were each given three plates, CD8 naive was given two plates, and CD8 memory was given one plate.

About this clone itself: Its antigen remains undetermined. Per-nucleotide qualities are absent, and no much larger clonotype sits a single base away.

The paper's findings and limits, for the study overall: Compared with non-shared clonotypes, the clonotypes found in all four sorted-subset donors had higher generation probabilities. Across several donors, around 5% of naive CD4, approximately 4% of naive CD8, under 2.5% of memory CD4, and approximately 0.4% of memory CD8 clonotypes were shared. Even with the large sequencing depth, rarefaction of the sorted-subset datasets indicated that sequencing was incomplete. The small number of donors limited the genetic and exposure-history diversity represented. Pairwise subsampling led to the expectation that sequencing depth would affect the degree of clonotype sharing among donors. Larger estimated clonotype richness was generally found for naive subsets than for memory subsets. Sampling was limited to blood, and TCR repertoires in tissue likely differ from TCR repertoires in blood.

CDR1 and CDR2 are read off the germline V gene (reference sequence) as SEHNR and FQNEAQ. The CDR3 goes from the cysteine to the phenylalanine over 15 residues. Just CDR3 DNA is preserved here, 45 bases in frame from base 1. Trimming takes 5 bases from V and 6 bases from J, and the germline ends sit 20 bases apart. Healthy HIV-negative adults with no recently reported acute infections or vaccinations were included as donors. Only Caucasian adults living in Nashville, Tennessee, USA were represented among the donors. CD4+ T cells were enriched by magnetic negative selection, after which naive cells were positively selected on CD45RA and the negative fraction was taken as the memory subset. After blood collection by leukapheresis, PBMCs were isolated using Ficoll-Histopaque density gradient centrifugation and then cryopreserved in the vapor phase of liquid nitrogen. Purity and quantity of every magnetically sorted T cell population were checked by analytical flow cytometry. Genomic DNA was isolated from each sorted fraction and quantified by UV absorbance on a Nanodrop 2000c.

Using the deep immunoSEQ assay, TCR CDR3 regions were amplified from genomic DNA by multiplex PCR. Extracted genomic DNA from each cell subset was spread evenly across all wells of several immunoSEQ 96-well plates, with each plate serving as a replicate. Each replicate PCR for sorted subsets received about 200 ng genomic DNA, equal to roughly 30,000 T cell genomes. The purified libraries were quantified using a Qubit 3.0 fluorometer, sized with a Bioanalyzer 2100, and then quantified again using the KAPA Library Quantification kit. A separate single-read 150-cycle Illumina NextSeq 550 flow cell was used to sequence each immunoSEQ 96-well plate. The paper's data handling went like this. The immunoSEQ output contained only junctional sequences without quality scores, so filtering could not match that applied to full-length reads. To assign V/J genes and CDR3, sequences were annotated against IMGT germline references using PyIR, a Python wrapper for IgBLAST v1.9. Reads were removed for weak V/J assignments (E-value above 1e-6), missing CDR3, stop codons, out-of-frame junctions, or ambiguous translated residues. V3J clonotypes were defined by identical inferred V gene, J gene, and CDR3 amino acid sequence. The percentage overlap between two repertoires was calculated by dividing the number of shared unique clonotypes by the size of the smaller repertoire. Repertoire richness was assessed with RTK rarefaction, the Chao1 estimator, and Recon v2.1 estimates of unobserved clonotypes. OLGA was used to compute generation probabilities for all TCRbeta clonotypes that the gDNA method yielded from four donors. In its TCRdb copy, this immuneACCESS table keeps in-frame sequences only and misses some clones. Where compared with another copy, unresolved V genes explain less than half of these, and the others have no known cause. V, J and clone size are taken as reported in that table, and D and trimming were inferred from the DNA itself. The sample has about 2.4 million clones on record, approximately 93% of them singletons. 0.35% to 0.45% of the sample is in the top ten clones.

The chain is made from TRBV7-9 and TRBJ2-7, with the D assignment possibly TRBD1 or TRBD2, given 5 matching bases for each. The TCR was taken from a man younger than 35 in good health. Some clones in this sample may be carry-over from other donors' samples. Sequences were obtained from naive CD4+ T cells from PBMCs. Taken with the paper, the label for cell subset or site translates to: CD45RA+ positively selected. The DNA is TGTGCCAGCAGCGTATCCGGGACCCCGTTGGGCGAGCAGTACTTC. This gives the protein CASSVSGTPLGEQYF. The full variable domain, with segments outside the CDR3 supplied by the reference TRBV7-9 and TRBJ2-7 proteins, appears as DTGVSQNPRHKITKRGQNVTFRCDPISEHNRLYWYRQTLGQGPEFLTYFQNEAQLEKSRLLSDRFSAERPKGSFSTLEIQRTEQGDSAMYLCASSVSGTPLGEQYFGPGTRLTVT.